This TCR beta chain was profiled in a study of blood T cell repertoires in COVID-19. On the study more broadly: From T cells, B-cell-depleted T cells, or PBMCs came the material, which was cDNA or gDNA.

Original handling: Using reference gene primer amplification, nucleated cell counts were estimated. The method was immunoSEQ multiplex PCR; TCRdb's version includes in-frame clones alone and lacks a portion of them. The DNA was the basis for D and trimming; V, J and clone size are from that table. The data show 65,000 to 90,000 clones, around 80% seen once. The V and J ends lost 5 bases and 2 bases respectively, with 13 bases between them. Germline V gene lookup returns CDR1 MNHEY and CDR2 SVGEGT. CDR3 length: 15 amino acids. The origin of this receptor is a man in his fifties or sixties with acute or convalescent COVID-19. The material sequenced was peripheral blood. The chain carries TRBV6-2 or TRBV6-3 and TRBJ2-1; D possibly corresponds to TRBD2 (5 bases). The CDR3 sequence: CASSRGRATYNEQFF. The CDR3 region has the DNA TGTGCCAGCAGTCGTGGGCGGGCAACCTACAATGAGCAGTTCTTC.